This T cell receptor beta chain was sequenced in a study of shared clonotypes between healthy human individuals. Data came from immunoSEQ multiplex PCR; TCRdb stores just in-frame clones and leaves some out. Of around 2.5 million clones in the sample, over 85% were seen once. In the CD4+ fraction, cells were divided into CD45RA+ naive and CD45RA-negative memory subsets. The ends were cut back, 0 bases at V and 8 bases at J, with 10 bases in the middle. Germline loops: CDR1 SGDLS, CDR2 YYNGEE. There are 13 residues in the CDR3. The receptor was derived from a man between 18 and 35 years old in good health. Some clones in this sample may be carry-over from other donors' samples. Sequenced: naive CD4+ T cells from PBMCs. Subset described: CD45RA+ positively selected. The chain has TRBV9 and TRBJ2-3; no reliable D call. The DNA of the CDR3 is TGTGCCAGCAGCGTAGAAGGCTTCGGTACGCAGTATTTT. Amino acids: CASSVEGFGTQYF.